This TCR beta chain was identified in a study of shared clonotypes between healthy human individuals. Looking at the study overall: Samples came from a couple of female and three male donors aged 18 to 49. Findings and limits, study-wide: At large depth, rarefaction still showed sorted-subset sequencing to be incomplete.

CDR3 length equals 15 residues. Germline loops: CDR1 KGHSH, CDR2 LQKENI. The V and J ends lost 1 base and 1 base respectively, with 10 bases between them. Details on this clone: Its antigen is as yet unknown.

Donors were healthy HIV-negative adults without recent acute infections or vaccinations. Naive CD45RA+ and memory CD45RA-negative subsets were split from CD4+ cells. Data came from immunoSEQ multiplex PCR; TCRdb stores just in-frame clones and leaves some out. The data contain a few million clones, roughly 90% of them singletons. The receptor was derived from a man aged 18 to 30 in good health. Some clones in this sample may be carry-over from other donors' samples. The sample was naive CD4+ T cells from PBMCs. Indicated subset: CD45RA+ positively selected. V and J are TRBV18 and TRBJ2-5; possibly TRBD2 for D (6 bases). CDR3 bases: TGTGCCAGCTCACCACGGCTAGCGCCCCAAGAGACCCAGTACTTC. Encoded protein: CASSPRLAPQETQYF.